Sequencing of this T cell receptor (beta chain) was carried out in a study of control samples from healthy donors and cancer patients. This clone was seen more than once but under ten times. CDR1 is LNHDA, CDR2 SQIVND, per germline (reference sequence). Trimming pared 7 bases from V and 2 bases from J, leaving 14 bases between. The CDR3 sequence is 14 residues long. The data were produced by immunoSEQ multiplex PCR, yet TCRdb's version contains in-frame clones alone and is incomplete. The repertoire holds roughly 130,000 clones, with about 95% as singletons. The rearrangement uses TRBV19 and TRBJ1-1; no reliable D call. Sequenced: blood. The TCR was taken from a man aged 30 to 39 in good health. CDR3 nucleotides: TGTGCCAGTACCCTCGGAGGATCTAACACTGAAGCTTTCTTT. This codes for CASTLGGSNTEAFF.